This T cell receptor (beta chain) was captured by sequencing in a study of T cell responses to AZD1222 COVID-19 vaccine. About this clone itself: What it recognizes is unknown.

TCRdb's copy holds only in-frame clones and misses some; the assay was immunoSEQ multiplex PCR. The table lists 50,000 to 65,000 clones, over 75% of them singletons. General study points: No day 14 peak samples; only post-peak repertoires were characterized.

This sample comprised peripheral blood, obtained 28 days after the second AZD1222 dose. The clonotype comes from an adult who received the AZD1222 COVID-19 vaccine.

This chain's CDR3 is CASSQKTGVANYGYTF. The CDR3 coding sequence is TGTGCCAGCAGCCAGAAAACAGGGGTCGCTAACTATGGCTACACCTTC. V and J are TRBV3-1 (or the pseudogene TRBV3-2) and TRBJ1-2, with 7 positions matching TRBD1. The trim removed 3 bases at V and 0 bases at J, leaving 7 bases unmatched. The germline V gene encodes CDR1 LGHDT and CDR2 YNNKEL (reference sequence). The CDR3 is 16 amino acids.